This TCR beta chain appears in the sequencing data of a study of blood T cell repertoires in COVID-19. Study at large: COVID-19 samples collected from the United States, Italy and Spain covered acute and convalescent phases. PBMCs, B-cell-depleted T cells, or T cells provided the cDNA or gDNA that made up the material.

The CDR3 length is 14 residues. The ends were cut back, 1 base at V and 2 bases at J, with 9 bases in the middle. CDR1 is KGHSH and CDR2 is LQKENI in the germline V gene. As originally analysed: Estimation of nucleated cell counts was performed using reference gene primer amplification. Profiling relied on immunoSEQ multiplex PCR, and the TCRdb table lists in-frame clones only, not all of them. The V and J calls and clone size were taken over from that table, and D and trimming were inferred from the DNA. The data show approximately 330,000 clones, with around 92% seen just once and about 8.4% held by the top ten. Those enrolled, adults aged roughly 18 to 100 years, came from about two dozen US areas.

The genes are TRBV18 and TRBJ2-7, with D possibly matching TRBD1 (5 bases). Sequenced sample: PBMCs or T cells enriched from blood (not recorded which). The source is a woman in her thirties who had recovered from COVID-19. CDR3 nucleotide sequence: TGTGCCAGCTCACCACAGCAGGGAACCTACGAGCAGTACTTC. This translates into CASSPQQGTYEQYF.